One and the same sample provided the 11 T cell receptor beta chains below, sequenced in a study of blood T cell repertoires in COVID-19. Measured with immunoSEQ multiplex PCR; TCRdb has only the in-frame clones, and not every one. The sample yields around 260,000 clones, 70% to 90% seen once. The source material was peripheral blood. These receptors originate from a human donor with COVID-19, enrolled during active disease. The donor label of this sample is uncertain.

A single count supports this clone. The V gene is TRBV12-5, the J gene TRBJ1-1; D remains ambiguous. The CDR3 is 13 residues long. Trimming left V 1 base short and J 4 bases short, with 7 bases between. In germline, CDR1 is LGHNT, CDR2 FRNRAP. The CDR3 coding sequence is TGTGCTAGTGGTTTGGGTGCCGGCACTGAAGCTTTCTTT. Amino acids: CASGLGAGTEAFF.

In regard to this clone: Possible read error: a much larger clone is one base away. The V call is TRBV6-5, the J call TRBJ1-1; 8 bases are a match to TRBD1. CDR3 length: 15 amino acids. V gave up 5 bases and J gave up 1 base; unmatched junction bases: 6. CDR1 and CDR2 from the germline V gene are MNHEY and SVGAGI. Here the CDR3 DNA reads TGTGCCAGCAGTCGTACCGGGACAGGGAACACTGAAGCTTTCTTT. Its translation: CASSRTGTGNTEAFF.

This chain joins TRBV28 and TRBJ2-3, with a possible D match to TRBD1 (6 bases). The CDR3 runs 14 residues. Germline assignment: CDR1 MDHEN and CDR2 SYDVKM. V lost 5 bases to trimming and J lost 8 bases, with 17 bases between them. In DNA, the CDR3 is TGTGCCAGCAGTACCCGGGACATCCAGGGTACGCAGTATTTT. Amino acids: CASSTRDIQGTQYF. Based on the CDR3 plus reference TRBV28 and TRBJ2-3, the full variable domain is DVKVTQSSRYLVKRTGEKVFLECVQDMDHENMFWYRQDPGLGLRLIYFSYDVKMKEKGDIPEGYSVSREKKERFSLILESASTNQTSMYLCASSTRDIQGTQYFGPGTRLTVL.

CDR3: CSARKPALWFF. Here the CDR3 DNA reads TGCAGTGCTAGAAAGCCCGCCTTATGGTTTTTT. The V gene is TRBV20-1, the J gene TRBJ1-4; D not resolved. From germline, CDR1 is DFQATT and CDR2 SNEGSKA (reference sequence). Trimming removed 2 bases from V and 16 bases from J, with 14 bases in between. There are 11 residues in the CDR3.

This clone was observed a few times. This chain uses TRBV11-2 with TRBJ2-1; maybe TRBD2 (5 bases). This CDR3 is 12 amino acids long. V dropped 5 bases and J dropped 7 bases, with 9 bases sitting between them. CDR1 and CDR2 (germline): SGHAT, FQNNGV. The CDR3 spells CASSGPGNEQFF. The CDR3 DNA reads TGTGCCAGCAGCGGCCCGGGGAATGAGCAGTTCTTC.

The chain employs TRBV7-2 and TRBJ2-4, with TRBD1 matching over 7 bases. This CDR3 has 16 amino acids. Germline V gene sequence: CDR1 SGHTA, CDR2 FQGNSA. The V segment lost 5 bases and the J segment 0 bases; nucleotides outside the gene matches: 7. In nucleotides, the CDR3 is TGTGCCAGCAGCCTCTGGGGACAGCTAGCCAAAAACATTCAGTACTTC. It yields the protein CASSLWGQLAKNIQYF.

This clone was picked up a small number of times. The chain employs TRBV7-2 and TRBJ2-2; D is perhaps TRBD2 (6 bases). Trimming left V 1 base short and J 0 bases short, with 9 bases between. The CDR3 contains 16 residues. CDR1 is SGHTA and CDR2 is FQGNSA in the germline V gene. DNA for the CDR3: TGTGCCAGCAGCTTAGATCCGGGAGCGAACACCGGGGAGCTGTTTTTT. It codes for CASSLDPGANTGELFF.

The chain employs TRBV7-3 and TRBJ2-7, with D perhaps matching TRBD2 (7 bases). From germline, CDR1 is SGHTA and CDR2 FQGTGA. This CDR3 is built from 14 residues. V was clipped by 5 bases and J by 2 bases, with 13 bases between them. As DNA, the CDR3 is TGTGCCAGCAGCCCCCGAGGGGGGGCCTACGAGCAGTACTTC. This sequence encodes CASSPRGGAYEQYF.

This chain uses TRBV23-1 with TRBJ1-2; D gene uncertain. TRBV23-1 falls under the ORF class, with uncertain function. The CDR3 length is 17 residues. V was clipped by 0 bases and J by 2 bases, with 16 bases between them. In nucleotides, the CDR3 is TGCGCCAGCAGTCAATCGAGGCAGTTCCCGGCGAACTATGGCTACACCTTC. Translated: CASSQSRQFPANYGYTF.

The chain has TRBV7-9 and TRBJ2-3, with a possible D match to TRBD2 (6 bases). Between the trimmed V and J ends, which lost 2 bases and 2 bases, there was a span of 11 bases. Germline CDR1 SEHNR, CDR2 FQNEAQ (reference sequence). The CDR3 is made up of 15 amino acids. DNA for the CDR3: TGTGCCAGCAGCTTAACTAGCCAACTCACAGATACGCAGTATTTT. Translated, it gives CASSLTSQLTDTQYF.

The J gene is TRBJ2-1, the V gene TRBV5-1; a weak D match, TRBD2 (6 bases). The germline CDR1 and CDR2 sequences are SGHRS and YFSETQ. The CDR3 is 14 amino acids. Trimming stripped 6 bases from V and 8 bases from J, with 18 bases between. DNA of the CDR3: TGCGCCAGCACGGGGGTGCGTTCGGGCGATGAGCAGTTCTTC. Its protein product is CASTGVRSGDEQFF.